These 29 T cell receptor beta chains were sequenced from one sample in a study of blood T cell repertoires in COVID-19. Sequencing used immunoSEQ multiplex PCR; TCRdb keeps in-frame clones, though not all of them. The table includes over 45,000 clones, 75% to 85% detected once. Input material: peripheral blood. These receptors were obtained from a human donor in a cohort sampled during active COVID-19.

DNA of the CDR3: TGCGCCAGCAGCTTCATAGCGGGACGCGATGAGCAGTTCTTC. It specifies CASSFIAGRDEQFF. V usage is TRBV5-1 and J usage is TRBJ2-1, with 8 bases that match TRBD2. Germline lookup yields CDR1 SGHRS and CDR2 YFSETQ. CDR3 length equals 14 residues. V was clipped by 2 bases and J by 8 bases; unmatched bases: 6.

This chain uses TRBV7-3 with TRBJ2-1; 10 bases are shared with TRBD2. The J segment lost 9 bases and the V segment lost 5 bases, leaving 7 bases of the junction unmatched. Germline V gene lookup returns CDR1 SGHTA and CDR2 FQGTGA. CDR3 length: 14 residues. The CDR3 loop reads CASSLGTSVFEQFF. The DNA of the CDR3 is TGTGCCAGCAGCCTAGGGACTAGCGTCTTTGAGCAGTTCTTC.

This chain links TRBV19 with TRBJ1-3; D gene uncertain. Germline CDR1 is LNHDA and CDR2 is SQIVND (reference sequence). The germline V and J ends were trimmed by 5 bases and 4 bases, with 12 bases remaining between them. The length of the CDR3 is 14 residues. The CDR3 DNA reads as TGTGCCAGTAGTTCCGCTAGTTCCGGAAACACCATATATTTT. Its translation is CASSSASSGNTIYF.

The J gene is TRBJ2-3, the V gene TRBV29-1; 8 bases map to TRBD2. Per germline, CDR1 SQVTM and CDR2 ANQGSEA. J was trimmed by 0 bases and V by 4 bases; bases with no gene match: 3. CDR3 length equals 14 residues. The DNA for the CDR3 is TGCAGCGTTGGTACTAGCGGAAGCACAGATACGCAGTATTTT. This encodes CSVGTSGSTDTQYF.

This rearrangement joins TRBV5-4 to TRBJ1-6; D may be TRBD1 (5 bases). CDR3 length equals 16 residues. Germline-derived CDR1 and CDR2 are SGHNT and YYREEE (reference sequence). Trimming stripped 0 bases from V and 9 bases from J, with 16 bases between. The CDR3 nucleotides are TGTGCCAGCAGCTTGGGGTTCGGGTCCCAGGGTTCACCCCTCCACTTT. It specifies CASSLGFGSQGSPLHF.

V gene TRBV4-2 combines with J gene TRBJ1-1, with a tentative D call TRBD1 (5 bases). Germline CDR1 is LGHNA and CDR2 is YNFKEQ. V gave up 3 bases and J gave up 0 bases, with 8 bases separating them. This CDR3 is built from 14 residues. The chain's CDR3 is CASSQTAVNTEAFF. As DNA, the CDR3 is TGTGCCAGCAGCCAGACAGCTGTGAACACTGAAGCTTTCTTT.

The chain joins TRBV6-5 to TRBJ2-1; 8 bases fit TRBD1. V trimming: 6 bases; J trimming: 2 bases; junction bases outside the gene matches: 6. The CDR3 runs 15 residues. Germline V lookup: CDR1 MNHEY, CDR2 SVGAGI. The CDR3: CASRRDRQPYNEQFF. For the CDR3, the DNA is TGTGCCAGCAGGCGGGACAGGCAACCCTACAATGAGCAGTTCTTC.

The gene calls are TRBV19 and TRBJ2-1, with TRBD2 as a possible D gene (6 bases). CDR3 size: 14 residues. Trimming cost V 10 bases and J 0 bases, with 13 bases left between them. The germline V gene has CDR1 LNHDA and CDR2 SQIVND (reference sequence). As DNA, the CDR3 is TGTGCCACGATGCTCGGGAGCTCCTACAATGAGCAGTTCTTC. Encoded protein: CATMLGSSYNEQFF.

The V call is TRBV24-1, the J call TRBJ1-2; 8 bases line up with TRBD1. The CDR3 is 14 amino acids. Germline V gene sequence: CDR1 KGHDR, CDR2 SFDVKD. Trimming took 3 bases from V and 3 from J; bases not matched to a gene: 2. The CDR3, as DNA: TGTGCCACCAGTGATCCAGGGGGCGACTATGGCTACACCTTC. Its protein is CATSDPGGDYGYTF.

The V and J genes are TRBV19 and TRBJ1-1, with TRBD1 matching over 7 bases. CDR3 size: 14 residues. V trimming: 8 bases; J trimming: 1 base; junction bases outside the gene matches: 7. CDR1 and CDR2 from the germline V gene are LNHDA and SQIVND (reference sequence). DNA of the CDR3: TGTGCCAGTGCAGGGGGGAGTAGGAACACTGAAGCTTTCTTT. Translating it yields CASAGGSRNTEAFF.

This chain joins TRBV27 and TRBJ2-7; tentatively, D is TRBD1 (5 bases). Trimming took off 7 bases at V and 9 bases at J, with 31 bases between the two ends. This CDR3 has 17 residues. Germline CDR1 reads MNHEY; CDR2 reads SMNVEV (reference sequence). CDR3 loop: CASTSLQGSISPMGQYF. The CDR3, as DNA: TGTGCCAGCACATCTCTTCAGGGTAGTATAAGCCCCATGGGGCAGTACTTC.

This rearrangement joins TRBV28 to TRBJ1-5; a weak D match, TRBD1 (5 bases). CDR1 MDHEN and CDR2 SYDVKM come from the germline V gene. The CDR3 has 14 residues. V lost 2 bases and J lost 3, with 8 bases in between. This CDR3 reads CASSLGRVNQPQHF. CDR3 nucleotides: TGTGCCAGCAGTTTAGGCAGGGTCAATCAGCCCCAGCATTTT.

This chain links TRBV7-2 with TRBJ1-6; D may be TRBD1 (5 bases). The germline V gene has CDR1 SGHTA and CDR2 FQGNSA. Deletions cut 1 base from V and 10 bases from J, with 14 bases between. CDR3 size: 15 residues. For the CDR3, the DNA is TGTGCCAGCAGCTTAGTCGGTGCAGGGAACTCACCCCTCCACTTT. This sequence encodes CASSLVGAGNSPLHF.

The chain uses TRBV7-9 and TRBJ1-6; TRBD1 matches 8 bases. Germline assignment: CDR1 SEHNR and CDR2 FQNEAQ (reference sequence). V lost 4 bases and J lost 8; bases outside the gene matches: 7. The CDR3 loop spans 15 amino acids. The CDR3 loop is CASSSTQGGDSPLHF. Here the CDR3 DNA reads TGTGCCAGCAGCTCCACACAGGGGGGAGATTCACCCCTCCACTTT. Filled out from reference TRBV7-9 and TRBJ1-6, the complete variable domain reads DTGVSQNPRHKITKRGQNVTFRCDPISEHNRLYWYRQTLGQGPEFLTYFQNEAQLEKSRLLSDRFSAERPKGSFSTLEIQRTEQGDSAMYLCASSSTQGGDSPLHFGNGTRLTVT.

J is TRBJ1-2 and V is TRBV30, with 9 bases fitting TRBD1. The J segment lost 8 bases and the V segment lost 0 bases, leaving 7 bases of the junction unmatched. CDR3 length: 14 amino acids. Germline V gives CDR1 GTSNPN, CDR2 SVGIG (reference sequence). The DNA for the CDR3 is TGTGCCTGGAGTGTAAGGGGGACAGGGACAGGCTACACCTTC. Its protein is CAWSVRGTGTGYTF.

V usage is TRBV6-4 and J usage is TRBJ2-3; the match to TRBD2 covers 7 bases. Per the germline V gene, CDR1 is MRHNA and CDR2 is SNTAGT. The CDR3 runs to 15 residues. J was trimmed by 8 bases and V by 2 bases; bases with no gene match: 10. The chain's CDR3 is CASSDGAGEGGTQYF. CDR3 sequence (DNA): TGTGCCAGCAGTGACGGGGCGGGAGAAGGTGGTACGCAGTATTTT.

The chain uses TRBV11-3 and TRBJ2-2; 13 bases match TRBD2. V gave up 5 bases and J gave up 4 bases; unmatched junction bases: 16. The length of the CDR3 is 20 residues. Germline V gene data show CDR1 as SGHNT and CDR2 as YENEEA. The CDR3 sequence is CASSTRGGGLAGEFTGELFF. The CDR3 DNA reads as TGTGCCAGCAGCACAAGAGGTGGTGGACTAGCGGGAGAGTTCACCGGGGAGCTGTTTTTT.

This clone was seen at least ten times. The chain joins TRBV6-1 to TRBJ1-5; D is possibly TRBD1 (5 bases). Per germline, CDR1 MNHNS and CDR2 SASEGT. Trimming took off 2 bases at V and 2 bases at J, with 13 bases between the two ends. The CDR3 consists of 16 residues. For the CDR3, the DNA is TGTGCCAGCAGTGAATACGGGGGTAGTGGCAATCAGCCCCAGCATTTT. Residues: CASSEYGGSGNQPQHF.

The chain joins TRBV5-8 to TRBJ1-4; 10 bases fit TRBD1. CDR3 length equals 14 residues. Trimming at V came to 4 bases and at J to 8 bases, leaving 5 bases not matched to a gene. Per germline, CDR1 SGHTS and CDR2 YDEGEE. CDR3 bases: TGTGCCAGCAGCCACCGGGACAGGGGAGAAAAACTGTTTTTT. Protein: CASSHRDRGEKLFF.

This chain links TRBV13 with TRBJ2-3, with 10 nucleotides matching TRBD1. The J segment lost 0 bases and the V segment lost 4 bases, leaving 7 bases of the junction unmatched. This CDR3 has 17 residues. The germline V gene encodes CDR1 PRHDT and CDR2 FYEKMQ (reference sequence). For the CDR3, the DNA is TGTGCCAGCAGCTGGCCGGGACAGGGGATGAGCACAGATACGCAGTATTTT. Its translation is CASSWPGQGMSTDTQYF.

CDR3 sequence (DNA): TGTGCCAGCAGCCGCCCTCCGGGACAGGGGGTAGACGAGCAGTACTTC. This translates into CASSRPPGQGVDEQYF. The chain is built from TRBV6-6 and TRBJ2-7, with 11 bases fitting TRBD1. This CDR3 region has 16 residues. The ends lost 6 bases at V and 5 bases at J; junction bases unmatched: 12. Germline V CDR1 and CDR2: MNHNY, SVGAGI (reference sequence).

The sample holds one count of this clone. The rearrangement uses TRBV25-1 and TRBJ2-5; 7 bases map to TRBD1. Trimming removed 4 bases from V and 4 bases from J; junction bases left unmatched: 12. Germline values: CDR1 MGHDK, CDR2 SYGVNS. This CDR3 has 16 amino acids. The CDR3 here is CASSGEDRVGRETQYF. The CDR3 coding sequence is TGTGCCAGCAGTGGGGAAGACAGGGTGGGAAGAGAGACCCAGTACTTC. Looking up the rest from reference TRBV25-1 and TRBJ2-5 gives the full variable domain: EADIYQTPRYLVIGTGKKITLECSQTMGHDKMYWYQQDPGMELHLIHYSYGVNSTEKGDLSSESTVSRIRTEHFPLTLESARPSHTSQYLCASSGEDRVGRETQYFGPGTRLLVL.

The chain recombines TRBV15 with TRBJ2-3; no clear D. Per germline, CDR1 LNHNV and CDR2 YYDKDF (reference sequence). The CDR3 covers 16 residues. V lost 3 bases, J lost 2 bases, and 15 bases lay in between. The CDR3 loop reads CATSSGDERNTDTQYF. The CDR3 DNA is TGTGCCACCAGCAGCGGCGACGAGCGTAACACAGATACGCAGTATTTT. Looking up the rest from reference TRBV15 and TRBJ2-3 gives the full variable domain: DAMVIQNPRYQVTQFGKPVTLSCSQTLNHNVMYWYQQKSSQAPKLLFHYYDKDFNNEADTPDNFQSRRPNTSFCFLDIRSPGLGDTAMYLCATSSGDERNTDTQYFGPGTRLTVL.

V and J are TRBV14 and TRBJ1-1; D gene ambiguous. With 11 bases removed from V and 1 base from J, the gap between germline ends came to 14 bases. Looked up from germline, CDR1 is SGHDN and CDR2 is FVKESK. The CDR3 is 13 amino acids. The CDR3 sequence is CASSYATNTEAFF. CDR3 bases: TGTGCCTCCTCCTACGCAACGAACACTGAAGCTTTCTTT.

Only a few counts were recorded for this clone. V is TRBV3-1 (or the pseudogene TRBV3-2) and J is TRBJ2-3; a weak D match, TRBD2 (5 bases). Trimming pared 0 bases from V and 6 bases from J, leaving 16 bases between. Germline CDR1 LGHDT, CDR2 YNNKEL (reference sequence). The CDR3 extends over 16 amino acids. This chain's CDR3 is CASSQDRLAGLDTQYF. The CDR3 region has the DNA TGTGCCAGCAGCCAAGATCGCCTAGCAGGCCTTGATACGCAGTATTTT.

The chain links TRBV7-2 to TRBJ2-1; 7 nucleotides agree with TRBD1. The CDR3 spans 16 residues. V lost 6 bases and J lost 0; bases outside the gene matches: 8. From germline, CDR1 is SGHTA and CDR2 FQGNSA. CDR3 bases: TGTGCCAGCAGTTGGAGACAGGGCAGCTCCTACAATGAGCAGTTCTTC. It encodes CASSWRQGSSYNEQFF.

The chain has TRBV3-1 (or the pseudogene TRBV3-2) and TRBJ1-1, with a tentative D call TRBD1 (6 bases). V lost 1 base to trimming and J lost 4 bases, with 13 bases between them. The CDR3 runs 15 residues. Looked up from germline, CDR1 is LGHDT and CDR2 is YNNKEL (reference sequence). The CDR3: CASSQVGGLGTEAFF. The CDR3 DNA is TGTGCCAGCAGCCAAGTCGGGGGGCTCGGCACTGAAGCTTTCTTT.

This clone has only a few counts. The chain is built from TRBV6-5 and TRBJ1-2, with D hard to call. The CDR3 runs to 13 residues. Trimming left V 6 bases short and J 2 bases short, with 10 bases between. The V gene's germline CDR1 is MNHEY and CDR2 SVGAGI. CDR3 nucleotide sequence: TGTGCCAGCAGCCTGCGAGAAAACTATGGCTACACCTTC. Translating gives CASSLRENYGYTF.

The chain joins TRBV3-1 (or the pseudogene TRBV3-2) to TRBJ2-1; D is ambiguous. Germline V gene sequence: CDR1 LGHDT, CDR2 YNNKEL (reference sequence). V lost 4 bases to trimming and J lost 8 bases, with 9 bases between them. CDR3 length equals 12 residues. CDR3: CASSLNADEQFF. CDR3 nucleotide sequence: TGTGCCAGCAGCCTCAACGCGGATGAGCAGTTCTTC.